Following are 20 T cell receptor beta chains from one sample sequenced in a study of OX40 agonist ivuxolimab in advanced cancers. The protocol used for the library was the immunoSEQ multiplex PCR assay. As stored in TCRdb, this immuneACCESS dataset retains in-frame rearrangements with V and J assigned. A fraction of the clones does not appear; measured against another copy, unresolved V genes explain less than half of the discrepancy, and the remainder lacks a known reason. In this sample the table shows 40,000 to 45,000 clones, 88% of which occur a single time. The ten most abundant clones make up about 14% of the sample. The sequences come from CD4+ or CD8+ T cells sorted from blood, collected in a trial of the OX40 agonist ivuxolimab. Every receptor here comes from an adult with an advanced solid tumor such as melanoma, head and neck, liver or kidney cancer.

The chain couples TRBV6-6 to TRBJ1-2, with 7 bases aligning to TRBD1. V trimming: 10 bases; J trimming: 8 bases; junction bases outside the gene matches: 13. CDR3 length equals 13 residues. Germline CDR1 and CDR2: MNHNY and SVGAGI (reference sequence). This CDR3 reads CATKRGGAGGYTF. The CDR3 nucleotides are TGTGCCACCAAACGAGGGGGCGCTGGCGGCTACACCTTC.

V and J are TRBV5-1 and TRBJ2-7; TRBD2 is a possible D gene (6 bases). Per germline, CDR1 SGHRS and CDR2 YFSETQ. The CDR3 totals 16 residues. Trimming shortened V by 0 bases and J by 5 bases, and 18 bases separated the two germline ends. The CDR3: CASSLGTTSGANEQYF. The CDR3 DNA reads TGCGCCAGCAGCTTGGGAACTACGTCGGGAGCCAACGAGCAGTACTTC.

The CDR3 DNA reads as TGTGCCAGCAGTTTATCCAGACTAGGCGCAACTACCTACAATGAGCAGTTCTTC. Translation: CASSLSRLGATTYNEQFF. The chain recombines TRBV27 with TRBJ2-1; the D gene is possibly TRBD2 (6 bases). The V gene lost 0 bases and the J gene lost 2 bases, with 17 bases spanning the gap. CDR3 size: 18 residues. The germline gives CDR1 MNHEY, CDR2 SMNVEV (reference sequence).

The gene calls are TRBV19 and TRBJ2-3; 9 nucleotides agree with TRBD2. The V segment lost 3 bases and the J segment 4 bases; nucleotides outside the gene matches: 8. Per the germline V gene, CDR1 is LNHDA and CDR2 is SQIVND (reference sequence). The CDR3 consists of 16 residues. The CDR3 region has the DNA TGTGCCAGTAGTATGTATCCTAGCGGGAACGCAGATACGCAGTATTTT. It is translated as CASSMYPSGNADTQYF.

This clone was seen only a few times. The J gene is TRBJ1-1, the V gene TRBV19, with D possibly being TRBD1 (5 bases). The germline V and J ends were trimmed by 6 bases and 0 bases, with 8 bases remaining between them. Germline assignment: CDR1 LNHDA and CDR2 SQIVND (reference sequence). This CDR3 contains 13 residues. In DNA form, the CDR3 reads TGTGCCAGTAGGAAGACAGTGAACACTGAAGCTTTCTTT. This codes for CASRKTVNTEAFF.

The gene calls are TRBV7-9 and TRBJ2-1; 12 positions match TRBD2. CDR3 length equals 15 residues. Germline loops: CDR1 SEHNR, CDR2 FQNEAQ (reference sequence). J was trimmed by 8 bases and V by 5 bases; bases with no gene match: 7. In DNA form, the CDR3 reads TGTGCCAGCAGCGCTAGCGGGAGGGCGTCCGATGAGCAGTTCTTC. Protein product: CASSASGRASDEQFF. Combining the CDR3 with reference TRBV7-9 and TRBJ2-1 gives the whole variable domain DTGVSQNPRHKITKRGQNVTFRCDPISEHNRLYWYRQTLGQGPEFLTYFQNEAQLEKSRLLSDRFSAERPKGSFSTLEIQRTEQGDSAMYLCASSASGRASDEQFFGPGTRLTVL.

This chain connects TRBV30 to TRBJ1-5; 8 bases are a match to TRBD1. Germline CDR1 GTSNPN, CDR2 SVGIG (reference sequence). This CDR3 has 13 residues. V lost 2 bases and J lost 5; bases outside the gene matches: 2. Here the CDR3 reads CAWSLTGDQPQHF. Here the CDR3 DNA reads TGTGCCTGGAGTTTGACAGGGGATCAGCCCCAGCATTTT.

The genes are TRBV28 and TRBJ2-7; 7 bases fit TRBD1. Trimming at V came to 6 bases and at J to 2 bases, leaving 10 bases not matched to a gene. The CDR3 consists of 15 residues. CDR1 is MDHEN, CDR2 SYDVKM, per germline. This chain's CDR3 is CASSLDRVRTYEQYF. The DNA of the CDR3 is TGTGCCAGCAGCCTCGACAGGGTTCGAACCTACGAGCAGTACTTC.

The J gene is TRBJ2-5, the V gene TRBV25-1; 8 nucleotides align to TRBD1. The J call may be mistaken, given a closer DNA end match to TRBJ2-7. The CDR3 covers 13 residues. Germline loops: CDR1 MGHDK, CDR2 SYGVNS. Here the CDR3 DNA reads TGTGCCGCGTACGGGACAGGAGCTTACGAGCAGTACTTC. It encodes CAAYGTGAYEQYF.

The rearrangement links TRBV10-2 to TRBJ2-3; D possibly uses TRBD1 or TRBD2 (5 bases each). Germline V lookup: CDR1 WSHSY, CDR2 SAAADI. V was pared by 8 bases and J by 4 bases, with 22 bases between. The CDR3 loop spans 16 amino acids. This CDR3 is CASYNLGPHSADTQYF. In nucleotides, the CDR3 is TGCGCCAGCTATAACCTGGGACCACACAGCGCAGATACGCAGTATTTT.

The genes are TRBV10-2 and TRBJ2-7; TRBD1 matches 9 bases. Unmatched junction bases numbered 11, after V lost 7 bases and J lost 4 bases. CDR1 and CDR2 (germline): WSHSY, SAAADI. The length of the CDR3 is 15 residues. The CDR3 sequence is CASTRRQGDTYEQYF. CDR3 DNA: TGCGCCAGCACCAGACGACAGGGGGATACTTACGAGCAGTACTTC.

The J gene is TRBJ1-3, the V gene TRBV6-5; D gene unclear. From germline, CDR1 is MNHEY and CDR2 SVGAGI. This CDR3 region has 15 residues. With 2 bases removed from V and 3 bases from J, the gap between germline ends came to 11 bases. CDR3 in amino acids: CASSYSPTNGNTIYF. The CDR3 region has the DNA TGTGCCAGCAGTTACAGTCCTACTAATGGAAACACCATATATTTT.

In DNA, the CDR3 is TGTGCCAGCAGTTTATATCAGATTAATCAGCCCCAGCATTTT. Protein: CASSLYQINQPQHF. The chain carries TRBV28 and TRBJ1-5, with D unclear. Germline values: CDR1 MDHEN, CDR2 SYDVKM. This CDR3 has 14 amino acids. V was trimmed by 1 base and J by 4 bases, leaving 8 bases between them.

The genes are TRBV18 and TRBJ2-1; 7 bases are a match to TRBD1. The CDR3 is 14 residues long. V dropped 6 bases and J dropped 8; count of bases not matched to a gene: 10. Germline CDR1 is KGHSH and CDR2 is LQKENI. In nucleotides, the CDR3 is TGTGCCAGCTCTCCAGACAGGGTTAAGGATGAGCAGTTCTTC. Its protein is CASSPDRVKDEQFF.

The chain links TRBV9 to TRBJ2-7, with 10 bases fitting TRBD2. The ends lost 0 bases at V and 2 bases at J; junction bases unmatched: 2. Per the germline V gene, CDR1 is SGDLS and CDR2 is YYNGEE. CDR3 length: 15 amino acids. The CDR3 reads CASSVGLAGAYEQYF. DNA for the CDR3: TGTGCCAGCAGCGTAGGACTAGCGGGCGCCTACGAGCAGTACTTC.

The rearrangement joins TRBV5-1 to TRBJ2-4; no clear D. Trimming shortened V by 2 bases and J by 6 bases, and 9 bases separated the two germline ends. The CDR3 totals 13 residues. Germline V gene lookup returns CDR1 SGHRS and CDR2 YFSETQ. The CDR3 protein is CASSFWGGNIQYF. CDR3 in DNA: TGCGCCAGCAGCTTCTGGGGTGGAAACATTCAGTACTTC.

The rearrangement links TRBV6-6 to TRBJ1-1; D is unresolved. This CDR3 contains 13 residues. V dropped 2 bases and J dropped 4 bases, with 8 bases sitting between them. From germline, CDR1 is MNHNY and CDR2 SVGAGI (reference sequence). CDR3 DNA sequence: TGTGCCAGCAGTTACCCCATGGGCACTGAAGCTTTCTTT. Translated: CASSYPMGTEAFF.

The J gene is TRBJ2-7, the V gene TRBV14, with D perhaps assigned TRBD1 or TRBD2 (6 bases each). The V end was cut by 4 bases, the J end by 4 bases, with 23 bases between. The CDR3 has 17 residues. CDR1 and CDR2 from the germline V gene are SGHDN and FVKESK. The CDR3 loop is CASSRTVSWRGKYEQYF. CDR3 DNA: TGTGCCAGCAGCCGGACCGTGTCGTGGAGGGGGAAATACGAGCAGTACTTC.

The V gene is TRBV11-3, the J gene TRBJ2-3; the D gene is possibly TRBD1 (6 bases). This CDR3 contains 18 residues. CDR1 and CDR2 (germline): SGHNT, YENEEA. Trimming shortened V by 8 bases and J by 2 bases, and 26 bases separated the two germline ends. The CDR3 DNA is TGTGCCAGCTCCATAGGGGGTTACGGCGAGGGGATCACAGATACGCAGTATTTT. Its protein product is CASSIGGYGEGITDTQYF.

This chain connects TRBV19 to TRBJ1-5; 10 bases match TRBD1. Per the germline V gene, CDR1 is LNHDA and CDR2 is SQIVND (reference sequence). The CDR3 is made up of 16 amino acids. V lost 4 bases, J lost 5 bases, and 8 bases stayed unmatched. The DNA for the CDR3 is TGTGCCAGTAGTAGACCGGGACAGGGGAAATATCAGCCCCAGCATTTT. It translates to CASSRPGQGKYQPQHF.